The 10 T cell receptor beta chains below come from one sample, sequenced in a study of T cell repertoires in cytomegalovirus infection. One entry per CDR3 protein, called by TCRdb with MiXCR from the reads. The sample lists 450,000 to 600,000 distinct CDR3 sequences, roughly 43% occurring once. These TCRs are of unknown antigen specificity. The material was cultured PBMCs, obtained from culture after CMV antigen stimulation. The receptor source for this set is a human donor in good health (CMV status not recorded). Some clones in this sample may be carry-over from other donors' samples.

V usage is TRBV29-1 and J usage is TRBJ2-7, with D unclear. The CDR3 contains 11 residues. V gave up 1 base and J gave up 4 bases, with 5 bases separating them. The germline V gene has CDR1 SQVTM and CDR2 ANQGSEA. For the CDR3, the DNA is TGCAGCGTTGAAGCGAGGTACGAGCAGTACTTC. Translation gives CSVEARYEQYF.

This clonotype has a handful of counts. V is TRBV7-2 and J is TRBJ2-6; either TRBD1 or TRBD2 may supply D (5 bases each). V lost 7 bases and J lost 0, with 19 bases in between. CDR1 is SGHTA, CDR2 FQGNSA, per germline. The CDR3 has 18 amino acids. For the CDR3, the DNA is TGTGCCAGCATCCAACATCCGGGACGGATCTCTGGGGCCAACGTCCTGACTTTC. Protein product: CASIQHPGRISGANVLTF.

The gene calls are TRBV5-1 and TRBJ2-3; D tentatively reads TRBD1 or TRBD2 (6 bases each). Germline lookup yields CDR1 SGHRS and CDR2 YFSETQ. The CDR3 covers 15 residues. V dropped 0 bases and J dropped 2 bases, with 10 bases sitting between them. This CDR3 is CASSLVRGDTDTQYF. CDR3 DNA sequence: TGCGCCAGCAGCTTGGTTAGGGGGGACACAGATACGCAGTATTTT.

In this sample, this clonotype turned up once. V and J are TRBV19 and TRBJ2-7; 7 bases are shared with TRBD1. CDR1 LNHDA and CDR2 SQIVND come from the germline V gene (reference sequence). Germline trimming cut 6 bases from V and 3 bases from J; bases unmatched to any gene: 11. The CDR3 spans 15 residues. The chain's CDR3 is CASRRDRALGYEQYF. Here the CDR3 DNA reads TGTGCCAGTAGGAGAGACAGGGCTTTGGGCTACGAGCAGTACTTC.

This clonotype showed up just a few times. The CDR3 DNA follows: TGTGCCAGCAGCTTAGATGCCCTCGGGGCAGAGACCCAGTACTTC. This translates into CASSLDALGAETQYF. The chain employs TRBV7-8 and TRBJ2-5, with D possibly called TRBD1 or TRBD2 (5 bases each). CDR1 SGHVS and CDR2 FQNEAQ come from the germline V gene. V gave up 1 base and J gave up 4 bases, with 13 bases separating them. There are 15 residues in the CDR3.

This clonotype has a handful of counts. The rearrangement joins TRBV7-9 to TRBJ2-2; maybe TRBD2 (5 bases). Germline assignment: CDR1 SEHNR and CDR2 FQNEAQ (reference sequence). V shed 2 bases and J shed 7 bases, with 8 bases lying between them. The CDR3 sequence is 13 residues long. CDR3 region: CASSLIGDGELFF. The CDR3 DNA reads as TGTGCCAGCAGCTTAATCGGGGACGGGGAGCTGTTTTTT.

This rearrangement joins TRBV5-1 to TRBJ2-3, with 7 nucleotides matching TRBD1. The V gene end was trimmed by 2 bases and the J gene end by 5 bases; junction bases not matched to a gene: 14. CDR1 SGHRS and CDR2 YFSETQ come from the germline V gene. The CDR3 runs to 17 residues. The CDR3, as DNA: TGCGCCAGCAGCTTTCCCCCGATCCGACAGGGCGGAGATACGCAGTATTTT. As protein: CASSFPPIRQGGDTQYF.

The genes are TRBV11-2 and TRBJ1-1; possibly TRBD1 for D (6 bases). The CDR3 totals 13 residues. Germline CDR1 is SGHAT and CDR2 is FQNNGV. V lost 5 bases to trimming and J lost 4 bases, with 11 bases between them. CDR3 DNA: TGTGCCAGCAGCATGACAGGCGGCACTGAAGCTTTCTTT. As protein: CASSMTGGTEAFF. The whole variable domain, remainder taken from reference TRBV11-2 and TRBJ1-1, is EAGVAQSPRYKIIEKRQSVAFWCNPISGHATLYWYQQILGQGPKLLIQFQNNGVVDDSQLPKDRFSAERLKGVDSTLKIQPAKLEDSAVYLCASSMTGGTEAFFGQGTRLTVV.

This chain uses TRBV4-2 with TRBJ1-1; weak D call: TRBD1 (5 bases). The germline CDR1 and CDR2 sequences are LGHNA and YNFKEQ. The CDR3 consists of 14 residues. V was trimmed by 3 bases and J by 6 bases, leaving 14 bases between them. CDR3 DNA sequence: TGTGCCAGCAGCCATACTCCAGGGATCCCTGAAGCTTTCTTT. As protein: CASSHTPGIPEAFF.

Points on this clonotype: At one end the junction does not follow the germline gene, possibly because of a read error. The chain couples TRBV6-1 to TRBJ2-2, with a weak D call TRBD2 (7 bases). CDR1 is MNHNS, CDR2 SASEGT, per germline. The length of the CDR3 is 14 residues. This CDR3 reads CASNEWGGGGELFF. In nucleotides, the CDR3 is TGTGCCAGCAATGAATGGGGGGGCGGCGGGGAGCTGTTTTTT.